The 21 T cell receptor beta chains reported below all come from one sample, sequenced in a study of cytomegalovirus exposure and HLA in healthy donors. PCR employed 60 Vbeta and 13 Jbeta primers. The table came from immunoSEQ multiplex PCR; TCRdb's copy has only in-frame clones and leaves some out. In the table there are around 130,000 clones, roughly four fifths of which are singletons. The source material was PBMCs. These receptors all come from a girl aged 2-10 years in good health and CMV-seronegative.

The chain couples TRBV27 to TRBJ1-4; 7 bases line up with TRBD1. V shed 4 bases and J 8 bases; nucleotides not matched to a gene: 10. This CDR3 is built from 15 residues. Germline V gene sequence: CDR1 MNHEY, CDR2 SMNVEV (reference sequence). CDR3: CASSSTGTFREKLFF. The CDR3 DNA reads TGTGCCAGCAGTTCGACAGGGACGTTTCGCGAAAAACTGTTTTTT.

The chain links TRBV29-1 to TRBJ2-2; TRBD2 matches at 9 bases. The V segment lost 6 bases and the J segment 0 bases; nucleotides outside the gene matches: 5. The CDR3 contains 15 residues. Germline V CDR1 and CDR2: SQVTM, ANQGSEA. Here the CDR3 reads CSVGGGAPNTGELFF. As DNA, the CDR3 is TGCAGCGTAGGCGGGGGGGCCCCGAACACCGGGGAGCTGTTTTTT.

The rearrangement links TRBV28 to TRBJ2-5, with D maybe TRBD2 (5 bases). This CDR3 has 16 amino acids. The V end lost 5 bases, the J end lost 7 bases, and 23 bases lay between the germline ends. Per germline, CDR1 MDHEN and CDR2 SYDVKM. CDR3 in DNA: TGTGCCAGCAGTCAGAGTTTGGTAGCGATTCGAGTGACCCAGTACTTC. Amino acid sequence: CASSQSLVAIRVTQYF.

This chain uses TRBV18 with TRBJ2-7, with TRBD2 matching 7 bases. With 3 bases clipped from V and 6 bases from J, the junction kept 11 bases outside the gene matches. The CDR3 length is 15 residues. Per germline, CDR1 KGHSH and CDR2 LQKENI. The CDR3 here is CASSPGTMIGAEQYF. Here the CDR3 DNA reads TGTGCCAGCTCACCCGGGACTATGATAGGCGCCGAGCAGTACTTC.

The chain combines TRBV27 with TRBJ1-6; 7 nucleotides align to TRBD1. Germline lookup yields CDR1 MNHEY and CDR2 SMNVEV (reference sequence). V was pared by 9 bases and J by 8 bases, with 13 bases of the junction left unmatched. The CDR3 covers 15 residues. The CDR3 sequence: CARVPPGQIDSPLHF. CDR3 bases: TGTGCCAGGGTACCTCCGGGACAGATAGATTCACCCCTCCACTTT.

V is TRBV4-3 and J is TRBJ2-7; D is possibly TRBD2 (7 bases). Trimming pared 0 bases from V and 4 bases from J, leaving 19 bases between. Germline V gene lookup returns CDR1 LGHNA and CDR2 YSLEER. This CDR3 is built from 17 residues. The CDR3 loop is CASSQEGRGGPLYEQYF. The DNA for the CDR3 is TGCGCCAGCAGCCAAGAAGGAAGGGGGGGGCCCTTATACGAGCAGTACTTC.

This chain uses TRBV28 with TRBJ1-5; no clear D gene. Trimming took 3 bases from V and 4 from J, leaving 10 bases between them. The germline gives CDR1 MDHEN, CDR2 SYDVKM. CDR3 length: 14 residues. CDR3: CASSLGSSNQPQHF. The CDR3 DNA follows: TGTGCCAGCAGTTTGGGCAGTTCGAATCAGCCCCAGCATTTT.

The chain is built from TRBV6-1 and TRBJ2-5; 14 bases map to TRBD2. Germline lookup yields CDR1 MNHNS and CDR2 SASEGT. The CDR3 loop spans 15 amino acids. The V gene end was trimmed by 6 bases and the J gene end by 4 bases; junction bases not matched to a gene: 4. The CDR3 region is CASSRLAGGPETQYF. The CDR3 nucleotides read TGTGCCAGCAGCAGACTAGCGGGAGGGCCAGAGACCCAGTACTTC.

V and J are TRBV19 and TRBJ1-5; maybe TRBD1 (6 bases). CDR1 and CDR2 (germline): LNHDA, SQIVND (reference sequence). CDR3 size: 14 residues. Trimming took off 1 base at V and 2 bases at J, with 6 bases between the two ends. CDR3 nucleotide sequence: TGTGCCAGTAGTATAGCAGGGGGCAATCAGCCCCAGCATTTT. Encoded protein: CASSIAGGNQPQHF.

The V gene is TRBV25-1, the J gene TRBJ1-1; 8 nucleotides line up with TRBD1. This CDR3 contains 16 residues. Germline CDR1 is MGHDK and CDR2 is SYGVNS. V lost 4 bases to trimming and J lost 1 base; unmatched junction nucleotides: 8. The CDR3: CASSATPGTGNTEAFF. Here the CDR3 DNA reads TGTGCCAGCAGTGCCACGCCCGGGACAGGGAACACTGAAGCTTTCTTT.

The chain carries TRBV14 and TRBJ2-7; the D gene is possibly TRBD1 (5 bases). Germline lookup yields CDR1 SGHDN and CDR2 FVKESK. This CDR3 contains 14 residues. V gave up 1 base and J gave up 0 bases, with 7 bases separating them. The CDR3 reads CASSQVDSSYEQYF. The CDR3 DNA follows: TGTGCCAGCAGCCAAGTAGACAGCTCCTACGAGCAGTACTTC.

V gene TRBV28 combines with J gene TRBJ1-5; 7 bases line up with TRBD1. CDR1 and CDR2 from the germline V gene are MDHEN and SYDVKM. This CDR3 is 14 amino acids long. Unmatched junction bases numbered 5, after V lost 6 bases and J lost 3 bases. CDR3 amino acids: CASRRGTVNQPQHF. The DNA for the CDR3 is TGTGCCAGCAGAAGAGGGACAGTCAATCAGCCCCAGCATTTT.

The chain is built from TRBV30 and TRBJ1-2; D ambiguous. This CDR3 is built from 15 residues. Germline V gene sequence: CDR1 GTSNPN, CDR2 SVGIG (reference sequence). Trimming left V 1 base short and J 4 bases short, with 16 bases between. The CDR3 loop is CAWSGSRSGFYGYTF. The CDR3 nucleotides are TGTGCCTGGAGTGGGAGCAGATCGGGATTCTATGGCTACACCTTC.

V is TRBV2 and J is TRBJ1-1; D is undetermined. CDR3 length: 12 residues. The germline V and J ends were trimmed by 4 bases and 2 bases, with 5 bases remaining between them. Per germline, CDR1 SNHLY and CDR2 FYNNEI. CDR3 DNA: TGTGCCAGCAGTGCTTATAACACTGAAGCTTTCTTT. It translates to CASSAYNTEAFF.

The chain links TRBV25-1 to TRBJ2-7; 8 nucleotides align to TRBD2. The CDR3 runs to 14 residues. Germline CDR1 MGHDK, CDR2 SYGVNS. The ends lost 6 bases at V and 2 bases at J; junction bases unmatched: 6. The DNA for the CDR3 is TGTGCCAGCAGGGTCAGCGGGGGCCCCTACGAGCAGTACTTC. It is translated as CASRVSGGPYEQYF.

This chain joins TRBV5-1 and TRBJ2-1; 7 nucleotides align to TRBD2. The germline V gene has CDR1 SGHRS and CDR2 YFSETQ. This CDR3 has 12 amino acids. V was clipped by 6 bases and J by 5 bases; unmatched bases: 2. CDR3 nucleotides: TGCGCCAGCAAAGCGGGAAACAATGAGCAGTTCTTC. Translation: CASKAGNNEQFF.

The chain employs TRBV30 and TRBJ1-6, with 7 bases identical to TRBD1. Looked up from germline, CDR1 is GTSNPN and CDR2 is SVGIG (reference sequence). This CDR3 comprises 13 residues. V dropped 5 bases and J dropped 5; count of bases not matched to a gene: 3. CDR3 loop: CAWSTGHNSPLHF. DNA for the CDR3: TGTGCCTGGTCGACAGGGCATAATTCACCCCTCCACTTT.

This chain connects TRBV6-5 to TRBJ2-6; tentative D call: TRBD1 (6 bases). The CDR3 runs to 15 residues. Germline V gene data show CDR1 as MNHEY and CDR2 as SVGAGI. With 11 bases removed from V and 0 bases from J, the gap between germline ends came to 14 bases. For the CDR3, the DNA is TGTGCCGCAGGGACACCGTACTCTGGGGCCAACGTCCTGACTTTC. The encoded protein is CAAGTPYSGANVLTF.

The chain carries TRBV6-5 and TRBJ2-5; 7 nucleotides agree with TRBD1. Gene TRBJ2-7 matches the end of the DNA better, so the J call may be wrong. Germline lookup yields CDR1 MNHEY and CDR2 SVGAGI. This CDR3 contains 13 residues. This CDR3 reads CASSYGDSYEQYF. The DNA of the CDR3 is TGTGCCAGCAGTTACGGGGACAGCTACGAGCAGTACTTC.

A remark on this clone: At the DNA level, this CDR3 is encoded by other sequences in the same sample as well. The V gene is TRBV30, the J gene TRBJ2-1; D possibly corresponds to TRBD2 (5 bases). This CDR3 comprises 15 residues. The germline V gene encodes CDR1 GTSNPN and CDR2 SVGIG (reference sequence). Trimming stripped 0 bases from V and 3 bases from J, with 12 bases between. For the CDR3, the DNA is TGTGCCTGGAGTGTGTCAGCGGTAGACTACAATGAGCAGTTCTTC. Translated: CAWSVSAVDYNEQFF.

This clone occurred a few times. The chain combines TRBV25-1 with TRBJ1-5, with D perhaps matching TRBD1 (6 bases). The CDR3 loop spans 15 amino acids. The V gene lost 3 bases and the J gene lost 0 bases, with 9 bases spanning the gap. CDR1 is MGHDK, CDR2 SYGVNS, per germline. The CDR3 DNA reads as TGTGCCAGCAGTGACGGACAGAGTAGCAATCAGCCCCAGCATTTT. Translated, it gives CASSDGQSSNQPQHF.